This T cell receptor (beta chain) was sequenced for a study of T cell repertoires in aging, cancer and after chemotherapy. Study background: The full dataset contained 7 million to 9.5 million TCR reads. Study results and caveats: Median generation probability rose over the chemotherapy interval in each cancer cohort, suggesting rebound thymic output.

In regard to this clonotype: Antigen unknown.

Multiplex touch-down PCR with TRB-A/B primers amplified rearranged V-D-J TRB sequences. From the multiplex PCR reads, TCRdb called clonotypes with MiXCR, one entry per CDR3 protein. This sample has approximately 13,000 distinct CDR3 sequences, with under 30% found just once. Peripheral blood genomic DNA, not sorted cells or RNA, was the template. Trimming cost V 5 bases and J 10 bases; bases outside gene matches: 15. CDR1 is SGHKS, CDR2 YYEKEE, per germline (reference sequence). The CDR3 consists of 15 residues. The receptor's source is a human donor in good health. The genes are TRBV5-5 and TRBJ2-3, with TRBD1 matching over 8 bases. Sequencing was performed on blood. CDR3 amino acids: CASRAGTGGSFAQYF. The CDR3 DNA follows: TGTGCCAGCAGGGCTGGGACAGGAGGTTCGTTCGCGCAGTATTTT.